This T cell receptor beta chain was recovered during a study of neoadjuvant anti-PD-1 for oral cavity cancer. Study-level information: Nivolumab at 3 mg/kg was mostly given biweekly, three to four doses, pre-surgery. Patients without progression got a fourth dose around day 43.

Trimming shortened V by 2 bases and J by 3 bases, and 7 bases separated the two germline ends. Germline V lookup: CDR1 KGHSH, CDR2 LQKENI. This CDR3 comprises 13 residues. Six replicates per PBMC sample, mostly from 450 to 600 ng of genomic DNA. The data were produced by immunoSEQ multiplex PCR, yet TCRdb's version contains in-frame clones alone and is incomplete. The profile shows almost 8,500 clones, 60% to 75% of them singletons. Specified time point: after neoadjuvant nivolumab, at surgical resection. PBMCs were not maintained or expanded in culture before analysis. This clone was observed a handful of times.

The TCR comes from a person between 40 and 85 years old with oral cavity squamous cell carcinoma. The chain has TRBV18 and TRBJ1-2, with D unclear. This specimen was PBMCs, taken after nivolumab (anti-PD-1) treatment. The CDR3 DNA reads as TGTGCCAGCTCACCAGGGGAATACTATGGCTACACCTTC. It encodes CASSPGEYYGYTF.